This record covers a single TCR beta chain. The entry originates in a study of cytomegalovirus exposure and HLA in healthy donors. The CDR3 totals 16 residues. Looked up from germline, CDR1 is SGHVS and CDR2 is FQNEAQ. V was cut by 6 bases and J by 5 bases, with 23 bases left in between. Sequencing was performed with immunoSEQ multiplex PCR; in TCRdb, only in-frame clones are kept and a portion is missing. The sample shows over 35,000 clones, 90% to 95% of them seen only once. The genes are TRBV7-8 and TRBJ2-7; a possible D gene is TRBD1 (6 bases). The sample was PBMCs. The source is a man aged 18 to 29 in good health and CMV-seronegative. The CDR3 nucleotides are TGTGCCAGCAGGCAGCAGGGGAGAGGTAGCCGGGACGAGCAGTACTTC. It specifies CASRQQGRGSRDEQYF.